This T cell receptor beta chain was found in a study of CD8 T cells in ankylosing spondylitis. Study observations and caveats: With a CD8+ phenotype, disease-linked clones were relatively rare in peripheral blood.

Quantitative barcoded 5'-RACE was used to prepare TCR beta libraries. One entry per CDR3 protein, called by TCRdb with MiXCR from the 5' RACE reads. The sample lists 150,000 to 200,000 distinct CDR3 sequences, 15% to 20% seen once, with around 4% in the top ten. Ten or more counts support this clonotype. Its antigen is still unknown. The CDR3 consists of 14 residues. Trimming shortened V by 3 bases and J by 9 bases, and 12 bases separated the two germline ends. Looked up from germline, CDR1 is SGHTA and CDR2 is FQGNSA. The sequence derives from a male donor under 30 with ankylosing spondylitis or in good health (not recorded which). The sequenced sample was blood, either unsorted or a sorted T cell fraction (not recorded which). The gene calls are TRBV7-2 and TRBJ1-6, with D hard to call. The CDR3 DNA is TGTGCCAGCAGCTTCGACTCCCGGAGTTCACCCCTCCACTTT. Translated, it gives CASSFDSRSSPLHF.